This TCR beta chain emerged from a study of T cells after yellow fever vaccination. Study-wide results and limits: Though weaker, the secondary response peaked faster, on day 5 versus 15. Abundant bulk-derived clonotypes could contaminate FACS-sorted repertoires.

J was trimmed by 6 bases and V by 1 base; bases with no gene match: 4. The CDR3 has 14 amino acids. This clonotype has more than one count but fewer than ten. Its antigen remains unknown. Each CDR3 protein is one row after TCRdb ran MiXCR on the 5' RACE reads. The table lists some 340,000 distinct CDR3 sequences, over 8.5% of them singletons, with approximately 3.3% in the top ten. This receptor was identified in a man aged 18 to 30 who received the YFV17D yellow fever vaccine. The sequenced sample was CD4+ T cells sorted from PBMCs, obtained 45 days after the yellow fever booster vaccination. This chain uses TRBV12-3 or TRBV12-4 with TRBJ2-7; TRBD2 matches 9 bases. CDR3 sequence: CASSLGGGAAEQYF. In DNA form, the CDR3 reads TGTGCCAGCAGTTTAGGCGGGGGGGCCGCCGAGCAGTACTTC.